This T cell receptor beta chain was found in a study of T cell responses to AZD1222 COVID-19 vaccine. Per the germline V gene, CDR1 is SGHRS and CDR2 is YFSETQ. This CDR3 has 14 amino acids. V was cut by 8 bases and J by 5 bases, with 19 bases left in between. TCRdb's copy holds only in-frame clones and misses some; the assay was immunoSEQ multiplex PCR. The sample yields 120,000 or so clones, around 90% seen once. Sequenced here: peripheral blood, sampled on day 0 of AZD1222 vaccination. The chain joins TRBV5-1 to TRBJ2-5; D might be TRBD1 (6 bases). This clonotype originated in an adult in good health. The CDR3 DNA reads as TGCGCCAGTTACAGGGAATCGTATAGGGAGACCCAGTACTTC. Translation: CASYRESYRETQYF. Drawing the rest from reference TRBV5-1 and TRBJ2-5, the complete variable domain is KAGVTQTPRYLIKTRGQQVTLSCSPISGHRSVSWYQQTPGQGLQFLFEYFSETQRNKGNFPGRFSGRQFSNSRSEMNVSTLELGDSALYLCASYRESYRETQYFGPGTRLLVL.